The 14 T cell receptor beta chains in this list originate from one sample, sequenced in a study of blood T cell repertoires in COVID-19. Here immunoSEQ multiplex PCR was the method, and the copy in TCRdb shows in-frame clones only, minus some. This sample yields 310,000 or so clones, of which 70% to 90% are seen a single time; around 1.4% belongs to the top ten. What was sequenced was peripheral blood. The receptors were sampled from a man aged 65 to 79 with acute or convalescent COVID-19.

The CDR3 sequence: CASSPLVSRDPDTQYF. As DNA, the CDR3 is TGCGCCAGCAGCCCATTAGTATCCAGGGATCCAGATACGCAGTATTTT. V usage is TRBV5-1 and J usage is TRBJ2-3; weak D call: TRBD1 (5 bases). The V end was cut by 4 bases, the J end by 4 bases, with 19 bases between. Germline assignment: CDR1 SGHRS and CDR2 YFSETQ. This CDR3 is built from 16 residues.

This chain uses TRBV18 with TRBJ2-5; D possibly corresponds to TRBD1 (5 bases). This CDR3 region has 14 residues. V was pared by 3 bases and J by 0 bases, with 8 bases between. Germline V gives CDR1 KGHSH, CDR2 LQKENI. The chain's CDR3 is CASSPTAYQETQYF. The CDR3 DNA reads TGTGCCAGCTCACCGACAGCCTACCAAGAGACCCAGTACTTC.

A remark on this clone: This may be a read error, as it is one base from a much larger clone. This chain connects TRBV5-1 to TRBJ1-4; D is perhaps TRBD1 (6 bases). V gave up 10 bases and J gave up 8 bases, with 21 bases separating them. Germline V gives CDR1 SGHRS, CDR2 YFSETQ. The CDR3 has 14 amino acids. The CDR3 is CARTGGGGTEKLFF. The CDR3 coding sequence is TGCGCCCGCACCGGGGGGGGCGGTACAGAAAAACTGTTTTTT.

In its sample, this clone was seen once. The CDR3 loop reads CASSSGRGRDFGNEKLFF. The CDR3 region has the DNA TGTGCCAGCAGTTCAGGGAGGGGAAGGGATTTTGGTAATGAAAAACTGTTTTTT. V gene TRBV7-2 combines with J gene TRBJ1-4; a possible D gene is TRBD1 (5 bases). CDR1 and CDR2 (germline): SGHTA, FQGNSA. V was clipped by 6 bases and J by 4 bases, with 24 bases between them. The CDR3 consists of 18 residues.

About this clone itself: Additional DNA sequences in this sample encode the identical CDR3. The genes are TRBV20-1 and TRBJ1-1; no clear D gene. The CDR3 has 11 amino acids. In germline, CDR1 is DFQATT, CDR2 SNEGSKA (reference sequence). Trimming shortened V by 3 bases and J by 5 bases, and 7 bases separated the two germline ends. The CDR3, as DNA: TGCAGTGCTAGGGCAGGAACTGAAGCTTTCTTT. Its protein product is CSARAGTEAFF.

The chain recombines TRBV28 with TRBJ2-7, with TRBD1 matching 9 bases. V was clipped by 9 bases and J by 2 bases; unmatched bases: 5. The CDR3 extends over 13 amino acids. Germline V lookup: CDR1 MDHEN, CDR2 SYDVKM. The CDR3: CASRDRAAYEQYF. The CDR3 bases are TGTGCCAGTAGGGACAGGGCGGCCTACGAGCAGTACTTC.

The gene calls are TRBV11-3 and TRBJ1-2; no firm D call. The CDR3 runs 15 residues. Between the trimmed V and J ends, which lost 2 bases and 5 bases, there was a span of 15 bases. Germline CDR1 SGHNT, CDR2 YENEEA. The CDR3 nucleotides are TGTGCCAGCAGCTTAAATGGCAGAAAATCATATGGCTACACCTTC. Its protein product is CASSLNGRKSYGYTF.

The chain links TRBV7-2 to TRBJ2-7; no definite D call. The V end was cut by 1 base, the J end by 0 bases, with 19 bases between. This CDR3 is built from 18 residues. The germline gives CDR1 SGHTA, CDR2 FQGNSA. The CDR3 protein is CASSLEFLGPLSSYEQYF. The CDR3 nucleotides read TGTGCCAGCAGCTTAGAATTTCTTGGTCCTCTAAGCTCCTACGAGCAGTACTTC. Using reference TRBV7-2 and TRBJ2-7 for the parts outside the CDR3, the full variable domain is GAGVSQSPSNKVTEKGKDVELRCDPISGHTALYWYRQSLGQGLEFLIYFQGNSAPDKSGLPSDRFSAERTGGSVSTLTIQRTQQEDSAVYLCASSLEFLGPLSSYEQYFGPGTRLTVT.

This clone was observed once. The chain recombines TRBV20-1 with TRBJ2-1; 7 bases map to TRBD2. Unmatched junction bases numbered 7, after V lost 3 bases and J lost 2 bases. The CDR3 runs to 15 residues. The V gene's germline CDR1 is DFQATT and CDR2 SNEGSKA (reference sequence). CDR3 region: CSASPLAFTYNEQFF. The CDR3 coding sequence is TGCAGTGCTAGTCCACTAGCGTTTACCTACAATGAGCAGTTCTTC.

The V gene is TRBV7-9, the J gene TRBJ1-5, with D possibly matching TRBD1 (5 bases). Germline V gene sequence: CDR1 SEHNR, CDR2 FQNEAQ (reference sequence). The CDR3 totals 17 residues. The ends were cut back, 0 bases at V and 2 bases at J, with 14 bases in the middle. CDR3 protein: CASSLAQGGRGNQPQHF. DNA of the CDR3: TGTGCCAGCAGCTTAGCCCAGGGAGGTCGGGGCAATCAGCCCCAGCATTTT.

The chain is built from TRBV28 and TRBJ2-5; a weak D match, TRBD2 (6 bases). Germline values: CDR1 MDHEN, CDR2 SYDVKM. Deletions cut 8 bases from V and 6 bases from J, with 19 bases between. The CDR3 has 14 amino acids. The CDR3 protein is CASLTPRESKTQYF. The CDR3 DNA sequence: TGTGCCAGCTTAACACCTCGGGAGAGTAAGACCCAGTACTTC.

This sequence joins TRBV27 and TRBJ1-6, with D uncertain. V was shortened by 10 bases and J by 10 bases, with 8 bases between the two germline ends. Germline V gene data show CDR1 as MNHEY and CDR2 as SMNVEV (reference sequence). This CDR3 is built from 10 residues. The CDR3 spells CANDTSPLHF. The CDR3 DNA follows: TGTGCCAACGACACGTCACCCCTCCACTTT.

The chain combines TRBV19 with TRBJ1-1, with 8 bases that match TRBD1. With 8 bases clipped from V and 0 bases from J, the junction kept 11 bases outside the gene matches. The CDR3 consists of 16 residues. The V gene's germline CDR1 is LNHDA and CDR2 SQIVND (reference sequence). The CDR3 is CASPDRQGALNTEAFF. In DNA form, the CDR3 reads TGTGCCAGTCCGGACCGGCAGGGGGCTCTGAACACTGAAGCTTTCTTT.

CDR3 residues: CASSQDRLAGATQYF. For the CDR3, the DNA is TGCGCCAGCAGCCAAGATCGACTAGCGGGAGCTACGCAGTATTTT. The rearrangement uses TRBV4-3 and TRBJ2-3; 12 nucleotides agree with TRBD2. The CDR3 totals 15 residues. The V gene end was trimmed by 0 bases and the J gene end by 8 bases; junction bases not matched to a gene: 3. Germline assignment: CDR1 LGHNA and CDR2 YSLEER.